These 26 T cell receptor beta chains were sequenced from one sample in a study of cytomegalovirus exposure and HLA in healthy donors. Researchers ran the PCR with 60 Vbeta and 13 Jbeta primers. Sequenced by immunoSEQ multiplex PCR; TCRdb stores in-frame clones only, minus some. The sample records approximately 160,000 clones, around 86% being singletons. What was sequenced was PBMCs. The source of these receptors is a human donor in good health.

The rearrangement uses TRBV7-8 and TRBJ1-4; 12 nucleotides match TRBD1. Per the germline V gene, CDR1 is SGHVS and CDR2 is FQNEAQ. This CDR3 region has 16 residues. V shed 2 bases, J shed 7 bases, and the junction held 5 bases outside the gene matches. In DNA form, the CDR3 reads TGTGCCAGCAGCTTAAGGGACAGGGGGCGCAGTGAAAAACTGTTTTTT. Encoded protein: CASSLRDRGRSEKLFF.

The chain carries TRBV27 and TRBJ2-1; D is perhaps TRBD2 (5 bases). Germline values: CDR1 MNHEY, CDR2 SMNVEV (reference sequence). The CDR3 sequence is 13 residues long. The V and J ends lost 4 bases and 7 bases respectively, with 11 bases between them. The CDR3 nucleotides are TGTGCCAGCAGTTGGGAGAGTATTAATGAGCAGTTCTTC. This sequence encodes CASSWESINEQFF.

The chain recombines TRBV10-3 with TRBJ1-6; tentative D call: TRBD1 (6 bases). The CDR3 is 15 residues long. The V gene lost 1 base and the J gene lost 7 bases, with 11 bases spanning the gap. From germline, CDR1 is ENHRY and CDR2 SYGVKD. The CDR3 loop is CAISELDSRNSPLHF. In nucleotides, the CDR3 is TGTGCCATCAGTGAGTTGGACAGCCGAAATTCACCCCTCCACTTT.

This clone was found once. The chain has TRBV2 and TRBJ2-4, with D possibly being TRBD1 (6 bases). The CDR3 length is 13 residues. The germline CDR1 and CDR2 sequences are SNHLY and FYNNEI. Trimming took 7 bases from V and 0 from J, leaving 7 bases between them. CDR3 in amino acids: CASNRVAKNIQYF. CDR3 bases: TGTGCCAGCAACAGGGTAGCCAAAAACATTCAGTACTTC.

V and J are TRBV6-5 and TRBJ2-5; 10 bases fit TRBD1. Matching the DNA end better, TRBJ2-7 makes the J call doubtful. Per germline, CDR1 MNHEY and CDR2 SVGAGI. This CDR3 is 16 amino acids long. The DNA of the CDR3 is TGTGCCAGCAGTTACTCGATCGGACAGGGGGCCTACGAGCAGTACTTC. Amino acids: CASSYSIGQGAYEQYF.

V and J are TRBV7-8 and TRBJ1-6; D remains unclear. From germline, CDR1 is SGHVS and CDR2 FQNEAQ. This CDR3 has 16 residues. Trimming took off 1 base at V and 3 bases at J, with 10 bases between the two ends. The CDR3 bases are TGTGCCAGCAGCTTAGTACAGCCTAACTATAATTCACCCCTCCACTTT. Its translation is CASSLVQPNYNSPLHF.

This clone was seen a single time. The V call is TRBV5-1, the J call TRBJ2-3; D is perhaps TRBD1 (6 bases). The CDR3 is 13 amino acids. Trimming cost V 1 base and J 4 bases, with 7 bases left between them. Germline V gene sequence: CDR1 SGHRS, CDR2 YFSETQ. The CDR3 region is CASSLQGSDTQYF. The CDR3 DNA follows: TGCGCCAGCAGCTTGCAGGGGTCAGATACGCAGTATTTT.

The gene calls are TRBV5-1 and TRBJ1-2, with D tentatively TRBD1 (6 bases). The V gene lost 3 bases and the J gene lost 6 bases, with 18 bases spanning the gap. The germline CDR1 and CDR2 sequences are SGHRS and YFSETQ. The CDR3 consists of 15 residues. The CDR3: CASSSVSPRQDGYTF. The CDR3 DNA follows: TGCGCCAGCAGCTCGGTGAGCCCTCGACAGGATGGCTACACCTTC.

V gene TRBV9 combines with J gene TRBJ2-1; 15 bases line up with TRBD2. V lost 4 bases, J lost 1 base, and 3 bases stayed unmatched. CDR1 is SGDLS, CDR2 YYNGEE, per germline. The CDR3 has 17 residues. CDR3 DNA sequence: TGTGCCAGCAGCCAGGGGACTAGCGGGGGGTCCTACAATGAGCAGTTCTTC. Translated: CASSQGTSGGSYNEQFF. Complete variable domain (other parts from reference TRBV9 and TRBJ2-1): DSGVTQTPKHLITATGQRVTLRCSPRSGDLSVYWYQQSLDQGLQFLIQYYNGEERAKGNILERFSAQQFPDLHSELNLSSLELGDSALYFCASSQGTSGGSYNEQFFGPGTRLTVL.

The chain carries TRBV29-1 and TRBJ2-5; D possibly corresponds to TRBD1 (5 bases). The CDR3 totals 14 residues. V was shortened by 0 bases and J by 0 bases, with 8 bases between the two germline ends. CDR1 is SQVTM, CDR2 ANQGSEA, per germline. For the CDR3, the DNA is TGCAGCGTTGAAGATTCAGGGTACCAAGAGACCCAGTACTTC. It codes for CSVEDSGYQETQYF.

The count of this clone is one. This chain connects TRBV27 to TRBJ1-6, with 8 bases identical to TRBD1. There are 15 residues in the CDR3. The junction had 1 base not matched to a gene; V was cut back by 6 bases and J by 0 bases. CDR1 and CDR2 from the germline V gene are MNHEY and SMNVEV (reference sequence). DNA of the CDR3: TGTGCCAGCAGCACAGGGGGCTCCTATAATTCACCCCTCCACTTT. Amino acid sequence: CASSTGGSYNSPLHF.

This chain connects TRBV6-1 to TRBJ2-7; 9 bases agree with TRBD1. The CDR3 consists of 15 residues. Germline trimming cut 2 bases from V and 3 bases from J; bases unmatched to any gene: 5. The germline V gene has CDR1 MNHNS and CDR2 SASEGT. The CDR3, as DNA: TGTGCCAGCAGTGAAAGGGGGACAGGGAACTACGAGCAGTACTTC. Translation gives CASSERGTGNYEQYF.

The chain is built from TRBV5-4 and TRBJ2-3; 8 nucleotides match TRBD1. CDR1 is SGHNT, CDR2 YYREEE, per germline (reference sequence). The CDR3 is 13 amino acids. Written as DNA, the CDR3 is TGTGCTTACAGGGGGGTTGGCACAGATACGCAGTATTTT. This sequence encodes CAYRGVGTDTQYF.

This chain uses TRBV7-6 with TRBJ2-7, with D maybe TRBD1 (5 bases). Trimming took 2 bases from V and 0 from J, leaving 8 bases between them. Germline lookup yields CDR1 SGHVS and CDR2 FNYEAQ. This CDR3 has 14 residues. The CDR3 here is CASSLQGDSYEQYF. CDR3 nucleotides: TGTGCCAGCAGCTTACAGGGCGACTCCTACGAGCAGTACTTC.

This sequence joins TRBV4-1 and TRBJ2-5, with 9 positions matching TRBD1. This CDR3 comprises 16 residues. J lost 2 bases, V lost 5 bases, and 9 bases had no gene match. CDR1 and CDR2 (germline): MGHRA, YSYEKL. CDR3 in DNA: TGCGCCAGCAGCTTCCGGGACAGGGTCTCTCAAGAGACCCAGTACTTC. As protein: CASSFRDRVSQETQYF.

This chain joins TRBV5-1 and TRBJ2-3; 9 bases are shared with TRBD2. Germline values: CDR1 SGHRS, CDR2 YFSETQ. V shed 3 bases, J shed 5 bases, and the junction held 7 bases outside the gene matches. CDR3 length equals 15 residues. The CDR3 DNA sequence: TGCGCCAGCAGCTGGCGCGGGGGGGCCGAAGATACGCAGTATTTT. Encoded protein: CASSWRGGAEDTQYF.

This CDR3 is CASSQDFTPVGPRGIHTF. CDR3 DNA: TGCGCCAGCAGCCAAGATTTCACCCCAGTTGGACCTAGGGGGATACACACCTTC. The genes are TRBV4-3 and TRBJ1-2; maybe TRBD1 (6 bases). Germline V gene data show CDR1 as LGHNA and CDR2 as YSLEER. The CDR3 loop spans 18 amino acids. Trimming left V 0 bases short and J 12 bases short, with 29 bases between.

The rearrangement links TRBV6-1 to TRBJ2-7; perhaps D is TRBD1 or TRBD2 (5 bases each). This CDR3 is 13 amino acids long. The germline CDR1 and CDR2 sequences are MNHNS and SASEGT. Deletions cut 5 bases from V and 2 bases from J, with 10 bases between. For the CDR3, the DNA is TGTGCCAGCAGTAAAGGGGAGACCTACGAGCAGTACTTC. This encodes CASSKGETYEQYF.

The genes are TRBV4-3 and TRBJ1-4, with 8 bases matching TRBD1. In germline, CDR1 is LGHNA, CDR2 YSLEER. J gave up 6 bases and V 5 bases, and 8 bases lay outside the gene matches. The CDR3 consists of 15 residues. Here the CDR3 DNA reads TGCGCCAGCAGCTCCAGGACGGGACAGGATGAAAAACTGTTTTTT. Protein sequence: CASSSRTGQDEKLFF.

Only a few counts were recorded for this clone. The J gene is TRBJ1-2, the V gene TRBV6-5; no reliable D call. Germline values: CDR1 MNHEY, CDR2 SVGAGI. V lost 0 bases to trimming and J lost 4 bases, with 6 bases between them. The CDR3 is 13 amino acids. CDR3 sequence (DNA): TGTGCCAGCAGTTACTCGGGAGCCTATGGCTACACCTTC. This gives the protein CASSYSGAYGYTF.

The rearrangement links TRBV6-1 to TRBJ2-1; D is possibly TRBD1 (5 bases). V lost 4 bases and J lost 2, with 15 bases in between. CDR1 and CDR2 (germline): MNHNS, SASEGT. The CDR3 loop spans 16 amino acids. CDR3 in amino acids: CASSGASGPPYNEQFF. CDR3 sequence (DNA): TGTGCCAGCAGTGGAGCCTCAGGGCCCCCCTACAATGAGCAGTTCTTC.

The chain couples TRBV7-9 to TRBJ2-7, with 10 bases fitting TRBD2. This CDR3 comprises 18 residues. The V segment lost 1 base and the J segment 7 bases; nucleotides outside the gene matches: 16. Germline CDR1 reads SEHNR; CDR2 reads FQNEAQ (reference sequence). The CDR3 DNA reads as TGTGCCAGCAGCTTAGTCGGAGAGCGGGGGGGCCTATCGGAAGAGCAGTACTTC. This codes for CASSLVGERGGLSEEQYF.

This clone was observed a single time. J is TRBJ1-2 and V is TRBV5-6, with TRBD1 matching over 7 bases. The V gene end was trimmed by 3 bases and the J gene end by 6 bases; junction bases not matched to a gene: 14. The CDR3 contains 16 residues. Looked up from germline, CDR1 is SGHDT and CDR2 is YYEEEE. The CDR3 bases are TGTGCCAGCAGCTACGTCCTACAGGGGCGCGACCATGGCTACACCTTC. Translated: CASSYVLQGRDHGYTF.

The chain links TRBV6-1 to TRBJ2-2, with TRBD1 identical over 7 bases. The CDR3 is 16 residues long. Germline-derived CDR1 and CDR2 are MNHNS and SASEGT. J gave up 6 bases and V 4 bases, and 11 bases lay outside the gene matches. The CDR3 protein is CASSGRQGKNAGELFF. For the CDR3, the DNA is TGTGCCAGCAGTGGGCGACAGGGTAAAAATGCCGGGGAGCTGTTTTTT.

This rearrangement joins TRBV6-5 to TRBJ2-3; 9 bases align to TRBD2. The V gene end was trimmed by 6 bases and the J gene end by 6 bases; junction bases not matched to a gene: 7. Germline CDR1 is MNHEY and CDR2 is SVGAGI. The length of the CDR3 is 14 residues. DNA of the CDR3: TGTGCCAGCAGGCGGGGGGGCATCGTGGATACGCAGTATTTT. This codes for CASRRGGIVDTQYF.

To note about this clone: The junction shows a germline mismatch at one end, possibly a read error. The V and J genes are TRBV7-2 and TRBJ1-2; TRBD1 is a possible D gene (5 bases). Germline CDR1 reads SGHTA; CDR2 reads FQGNSA. The CDR3 has 14 amino acids. DNA of the CDR3: TGTGCCAGCAGCTTAGATTCTGGGCAGGGTGGCTACCCCTTC. It translates to CASSLDSGQGGYPF.